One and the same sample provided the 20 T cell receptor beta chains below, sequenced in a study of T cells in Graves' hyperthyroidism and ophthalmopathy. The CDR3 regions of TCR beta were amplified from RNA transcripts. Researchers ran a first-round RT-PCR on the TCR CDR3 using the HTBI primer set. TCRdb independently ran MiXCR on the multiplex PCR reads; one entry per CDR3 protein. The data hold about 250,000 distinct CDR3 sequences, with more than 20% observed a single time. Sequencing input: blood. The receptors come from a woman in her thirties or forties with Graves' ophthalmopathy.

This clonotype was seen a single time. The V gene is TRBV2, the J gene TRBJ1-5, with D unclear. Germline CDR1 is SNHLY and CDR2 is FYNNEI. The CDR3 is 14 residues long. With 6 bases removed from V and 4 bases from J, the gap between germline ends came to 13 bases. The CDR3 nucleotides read TGTGCCAGCAGCGACGGACGTCAAAATCAGCCCCAGCATTTT. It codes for CASSDGRQNQPQHF.

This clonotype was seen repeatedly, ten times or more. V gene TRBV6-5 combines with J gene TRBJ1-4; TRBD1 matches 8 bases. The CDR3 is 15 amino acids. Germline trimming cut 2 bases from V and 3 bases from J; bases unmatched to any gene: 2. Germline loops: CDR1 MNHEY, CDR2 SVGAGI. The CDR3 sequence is CASSYGQGANEKLFF. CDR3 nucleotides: TGTGCCAGCAGTTACGGACAGGGTGCTAATGAAAAACTGTTTTTT.

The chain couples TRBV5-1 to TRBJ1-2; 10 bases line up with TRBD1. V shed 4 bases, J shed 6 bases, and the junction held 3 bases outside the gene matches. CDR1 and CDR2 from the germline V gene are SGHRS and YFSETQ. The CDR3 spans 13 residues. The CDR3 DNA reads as TGCGCCAGCAGCACGGGACAGGGGAATGGCTACACCTTC. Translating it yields CASSTGQGNGYTF. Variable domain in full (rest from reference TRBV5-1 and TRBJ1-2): KAGVTQTPRYLIKTRGQQVTLSCSPISGHRSVSWYQQTPGQGLQFLFEYFSETQRNKGNFPGRFSGRQFSNSRSEMNVSTLELGDSALYLCASSTGQGNGYTFGSGTRLTVV.

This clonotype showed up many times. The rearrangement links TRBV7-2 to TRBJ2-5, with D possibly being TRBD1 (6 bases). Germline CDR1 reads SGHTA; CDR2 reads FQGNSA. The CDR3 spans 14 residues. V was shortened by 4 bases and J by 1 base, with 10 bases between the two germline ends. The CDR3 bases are TGTGCCAGCAGCTACCAGACAGGCCAAGAGACCCAGTACTTC. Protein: CASSYQTGQETQYF. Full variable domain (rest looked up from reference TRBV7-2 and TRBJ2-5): GAGVSQSPSNKVTEKGKDVELRCDPISGHTALYWYRQSLGQGLEFLIYFQGNSAPDKSGLPSDRFSAERTGGSVSTLTIQRTQQEDSAVYLCASSYQTGQETQYFGPGTRLLVL.

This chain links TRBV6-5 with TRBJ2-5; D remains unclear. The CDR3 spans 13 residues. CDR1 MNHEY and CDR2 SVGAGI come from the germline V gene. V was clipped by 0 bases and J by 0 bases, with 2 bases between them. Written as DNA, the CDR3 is TGTGCCAGCAGTTACTCGGACCAAGAGACCCAGTACTTC. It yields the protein CASSYSDQETQYF.

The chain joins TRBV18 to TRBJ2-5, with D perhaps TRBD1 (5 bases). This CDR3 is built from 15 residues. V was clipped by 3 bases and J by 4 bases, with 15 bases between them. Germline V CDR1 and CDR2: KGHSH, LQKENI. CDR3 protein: CASSPTDTSGETQYF. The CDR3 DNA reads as TGTGCCAGCTCACCGACGGACACTTCGGGAGAGACCCAGTACTTC.

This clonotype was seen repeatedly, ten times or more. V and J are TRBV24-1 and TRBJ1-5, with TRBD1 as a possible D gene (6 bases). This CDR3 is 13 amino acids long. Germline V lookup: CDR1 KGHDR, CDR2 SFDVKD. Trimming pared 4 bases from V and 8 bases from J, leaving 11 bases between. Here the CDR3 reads CATSEGGREPQHF. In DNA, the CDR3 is TGTGCCACCAGTGAAGGGGGGCGAGAGCCCCAGCATTTT.

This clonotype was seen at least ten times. Here the CDR3 DNA reads TGCGCCAGCAGCCAAGATTACGGGTCCTCCTACGAGCAGTACTTC. It is translated as CASSQDYGSSYEQYF. This chain uses TRBV4-1 with TRBJ2-7; the D is unclear. The germline V gene encodes CDR1 MGHRA and CDR2 YSYEKL. The CDR3 has 15 residues. V gave up 0 bases and J gave up 0 bases, with 9 bases separating them.

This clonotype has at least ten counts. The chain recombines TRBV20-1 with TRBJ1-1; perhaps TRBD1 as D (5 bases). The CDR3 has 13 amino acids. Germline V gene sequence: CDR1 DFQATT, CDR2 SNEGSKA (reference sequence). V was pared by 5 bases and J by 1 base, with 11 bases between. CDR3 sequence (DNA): TGCAGTGCTTTGGGGGGGGAGAACACTGAAGCTTTCTTT. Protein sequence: CSALGGENTEAFF.

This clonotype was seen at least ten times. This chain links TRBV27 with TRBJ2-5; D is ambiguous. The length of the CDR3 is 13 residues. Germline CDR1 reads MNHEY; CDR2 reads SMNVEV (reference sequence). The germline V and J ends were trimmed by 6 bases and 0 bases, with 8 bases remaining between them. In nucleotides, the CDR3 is TGTGCCAGCAGCTCGGCGTACCAAGAGACCCAGTACTTC. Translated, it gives CASSSAYQETQYF.

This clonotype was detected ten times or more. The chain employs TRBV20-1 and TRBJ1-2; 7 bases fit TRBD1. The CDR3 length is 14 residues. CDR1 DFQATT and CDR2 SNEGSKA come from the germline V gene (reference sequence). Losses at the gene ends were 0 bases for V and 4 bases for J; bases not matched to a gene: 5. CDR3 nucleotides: TGCAGTGCTAGAGATCTGACAGGGAGCTATGGCTACACCTTC. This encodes CSARDLTGSYGYTF.

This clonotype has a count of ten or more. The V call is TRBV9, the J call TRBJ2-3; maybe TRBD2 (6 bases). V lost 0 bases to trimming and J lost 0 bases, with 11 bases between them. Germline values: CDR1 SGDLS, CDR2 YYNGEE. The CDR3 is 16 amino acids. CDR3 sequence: CASSVGTGVSTDTQYF. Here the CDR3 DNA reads TGTGCCAGCAGCGTAGGTACGGGAGTGAGCACAGATACGCAGTATTTT. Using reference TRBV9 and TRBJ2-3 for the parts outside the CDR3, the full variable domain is DSGVTQTPKHLITATGQRVTLRCSPRSGDLSVYWYQQSLDQGLQFLIQYYNGEERAKGNILERFSAQQFPDLHSELNLSSLELGDSALYFCASSVGTGVSTDTQYFGPGTRLTVL.

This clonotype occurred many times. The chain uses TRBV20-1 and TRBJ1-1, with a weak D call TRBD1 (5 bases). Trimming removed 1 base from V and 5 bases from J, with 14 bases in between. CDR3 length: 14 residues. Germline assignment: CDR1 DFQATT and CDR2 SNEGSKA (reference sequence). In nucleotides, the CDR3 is TGCAGTGCTAGAGTGGGGGAGGTATATACTGAAGCTTTCTTT. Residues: CSARVGEVYTEAFF.

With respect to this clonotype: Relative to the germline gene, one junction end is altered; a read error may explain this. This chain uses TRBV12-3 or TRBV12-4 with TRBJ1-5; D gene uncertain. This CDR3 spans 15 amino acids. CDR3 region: CASSLGRWSNQPQHF. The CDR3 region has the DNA TGTGCCAGCAGCTTAGGGAGATGGAGCAATCAGCCCCAGCATTTT.

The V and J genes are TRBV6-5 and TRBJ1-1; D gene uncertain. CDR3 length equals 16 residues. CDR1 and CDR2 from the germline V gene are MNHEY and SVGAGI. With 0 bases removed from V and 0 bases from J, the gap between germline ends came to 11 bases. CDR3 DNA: TGTGCCAGCAGTTACTCGCGCCAGAACATGAACACTGAAGCTTTCTTT. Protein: CASSYSRQNMNTEAFF.

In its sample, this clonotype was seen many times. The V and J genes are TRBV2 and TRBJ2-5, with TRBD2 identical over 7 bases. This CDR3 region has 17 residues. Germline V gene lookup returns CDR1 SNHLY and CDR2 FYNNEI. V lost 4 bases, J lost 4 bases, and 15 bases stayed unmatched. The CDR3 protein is CASSAPLGREVGETQYF. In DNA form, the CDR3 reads TGTGCCAGCAGTGCACCTCTTGGACGGGAGGTGGGAGAGACCCAGTACTTC.

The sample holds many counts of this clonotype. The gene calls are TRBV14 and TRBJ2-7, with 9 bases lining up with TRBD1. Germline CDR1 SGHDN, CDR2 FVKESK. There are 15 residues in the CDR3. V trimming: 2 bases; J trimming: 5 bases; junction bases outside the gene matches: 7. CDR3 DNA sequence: TGTGCCAGCAGCCAAACCACGGACAGGGGCAACGAGCAGTACTTC. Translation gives CASSQTTDRGNEQYF.

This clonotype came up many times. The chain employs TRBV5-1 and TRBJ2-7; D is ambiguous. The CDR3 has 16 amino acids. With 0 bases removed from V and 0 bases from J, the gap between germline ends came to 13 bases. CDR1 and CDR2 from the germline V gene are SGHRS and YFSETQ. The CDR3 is CASSLGTGGFSYEQYF. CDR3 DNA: TGCGCCAGCAGCTTGGGGACGGGCGGTTTCTCCTACGAGCAGTACTTC.

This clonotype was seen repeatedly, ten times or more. CDR3: CASSGRDFNSPLHF. CDR3 nucleotide sequence: TGTGCCAGCAGCGGTCGGGACTTTAATTCACCCCTCCACTTT. The rearrangement joins TRBV9 to TRBJ1-6, with TRBD1 as a possible D gene (5 bases). The CDR3 has 14 amino acids. The germline V and J ends were trimmed by 3 bases and 6 bases, with 10 bases remaining between them. CDR1 is SGDLS and CDR2 is YYNGEE in the germline V gene. Full variable domain (rest looked up from reference TRBV9 and TRBJ1-6): DSGVTQTPKHLITATGQRVTLRCSPRSGDLSVYWYQQSLDQGLQFLIQYYNGEERAKGNILERFSAQQFPDLHSELNLSSLELGDSALYFCASSGRDFNSPLHFGNGTRLTVT.

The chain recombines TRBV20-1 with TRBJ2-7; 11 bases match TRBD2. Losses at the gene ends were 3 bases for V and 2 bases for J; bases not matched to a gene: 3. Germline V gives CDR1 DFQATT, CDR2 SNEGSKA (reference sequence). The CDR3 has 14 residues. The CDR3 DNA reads TGCAGTGCTAGGCTAGCGGGAGGAACCTACGAGCAGTACTTC. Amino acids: CSARLAGGTYEQYF.